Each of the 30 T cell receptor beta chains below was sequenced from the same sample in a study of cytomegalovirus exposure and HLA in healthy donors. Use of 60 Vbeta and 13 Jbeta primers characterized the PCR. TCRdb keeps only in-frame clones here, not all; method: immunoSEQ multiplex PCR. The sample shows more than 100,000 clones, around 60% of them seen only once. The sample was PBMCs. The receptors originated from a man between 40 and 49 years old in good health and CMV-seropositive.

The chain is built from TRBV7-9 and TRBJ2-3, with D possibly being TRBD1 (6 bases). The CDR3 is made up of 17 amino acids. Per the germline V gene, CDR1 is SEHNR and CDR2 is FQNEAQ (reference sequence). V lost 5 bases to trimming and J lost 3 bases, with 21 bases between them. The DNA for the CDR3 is TGTGCCAGCAGCCGAACCCCACAGGGTCGGGTTACAGATACGCAGTATTTT. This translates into CASSRTPQGRVTDTQYF. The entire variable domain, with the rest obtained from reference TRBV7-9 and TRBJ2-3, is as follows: DTGVSQNPRHKITKRGQNVTFRCDPISEHNRLYWYRQTLGQGPEFLTYFQNEAQLEKSRLLSDRFSAERPKGSFSTLEIQRTEQGDSAMYLCASSRTPQGRVTDTQYFGPGTRLTVL.

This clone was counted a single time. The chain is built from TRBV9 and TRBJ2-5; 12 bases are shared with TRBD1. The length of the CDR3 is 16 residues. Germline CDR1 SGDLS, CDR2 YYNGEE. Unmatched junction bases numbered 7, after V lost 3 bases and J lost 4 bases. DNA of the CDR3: TGTGCCAGCAGCGCACCGGGACAGGGGGCAGGAGAGACCCAGTACTTC. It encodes CASSAPGQGAGETQYF.

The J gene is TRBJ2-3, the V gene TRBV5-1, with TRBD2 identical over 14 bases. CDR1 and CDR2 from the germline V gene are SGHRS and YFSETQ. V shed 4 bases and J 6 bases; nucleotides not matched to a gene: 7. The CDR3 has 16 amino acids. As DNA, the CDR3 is TGCGCCAGCAGCCTGGGGACTAGCGGGAGTGGCGATACGCAGTATTTT. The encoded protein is CASSLGTSGSGDTQYF. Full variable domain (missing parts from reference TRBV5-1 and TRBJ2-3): KAGVTQTPRYLIKTRGQQVTLSCSPISGHRSVSWYQQTPGQGLQFLFEYFSETQRNKGNFPGRFSGRQFSNSRSEMNVSTLELGDSALYLCASSLGTSGSGDTQYFGPGTRLTVL.

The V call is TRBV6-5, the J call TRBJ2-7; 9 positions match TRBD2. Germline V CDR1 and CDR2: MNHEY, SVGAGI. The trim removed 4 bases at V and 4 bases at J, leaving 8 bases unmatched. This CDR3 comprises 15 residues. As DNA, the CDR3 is TGTGCCAGCAGTTTCTTTAGCGGGGGAAGTTACGAGCAGTACTTC. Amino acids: CASSFFSGGSYEQYF.

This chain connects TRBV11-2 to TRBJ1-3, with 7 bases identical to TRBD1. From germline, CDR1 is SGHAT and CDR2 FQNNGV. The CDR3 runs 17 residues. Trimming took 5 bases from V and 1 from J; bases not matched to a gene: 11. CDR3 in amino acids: CASSKRPGTESGNTIYF. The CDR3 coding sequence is TGTGCCAGCAGCAAACGTCCCGGGACAGAGTCTGGAAACACCATATATTTT.

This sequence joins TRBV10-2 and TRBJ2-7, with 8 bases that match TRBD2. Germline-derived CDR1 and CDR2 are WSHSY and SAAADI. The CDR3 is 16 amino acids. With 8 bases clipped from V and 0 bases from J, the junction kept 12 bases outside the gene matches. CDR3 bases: TGCGCCAGCTGCCCCACCGGGACTAGGAGCTCCTACGAGCAGTACTTC. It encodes CASCPTGTRSSYEQYF.

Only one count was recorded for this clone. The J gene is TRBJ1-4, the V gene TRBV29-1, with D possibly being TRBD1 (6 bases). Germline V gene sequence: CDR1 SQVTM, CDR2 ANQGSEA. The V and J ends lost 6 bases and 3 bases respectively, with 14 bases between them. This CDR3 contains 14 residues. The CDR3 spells CSVTTGSANEKLFF. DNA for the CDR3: TGCAGCGTCACGACAGGTTCCGCTAATGAAAAACTGTTTTTT. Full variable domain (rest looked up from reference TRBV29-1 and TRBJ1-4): SAVISQKPSRDICQRGTSLTIQCQVDSQVTMMFWYRQQPGQSLTLIATANQGSEATYESGFVIDKFPISRPNLTFSTLTVSNMSPEDSSIYLCSVTTGSANEKLFFGSGTQLSVL.

CDR3 amino acids: CASSFQVLSYEQYF. The CDR3 nucleotides read TGTGCCAGCAGCTTTCAGGTCCTCTCCTACGAGCAGTACTTC. V usage is TRBV7-9 and J usage is TRBJ2-7; D is undetermined. The CDR3 has 14 residues. The germline V gene encodes CDR1 SEHNR and CDR2 FQNEAQ (reference sequence). Deletions cut 3 bases from V and 0 bases from J, with 9 bases between.

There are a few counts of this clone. The CDR3 sequence: CASSSAQGEQYF. The CDR3 DNA sequence: TGTGCCAGCAGCTCGGCTCAGGGGGAGCAGTACTTC. The gene calls are TRBV13 and TRBJ2-7, with a tentative D call TRBD1 (6 bases). There are 12 residues in the CDR3. Germline V lookup: CDR1 PRHDT, CDR2 FYEKMQ (reference sequence). V gave up 4 bases and J gave up 7 bases, with 11 bases separating them.

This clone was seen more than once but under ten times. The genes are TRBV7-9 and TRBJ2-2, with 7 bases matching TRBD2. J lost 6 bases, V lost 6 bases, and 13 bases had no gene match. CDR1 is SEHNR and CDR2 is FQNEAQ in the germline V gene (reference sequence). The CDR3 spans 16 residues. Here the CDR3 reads CASRSRRGVLAGELFF. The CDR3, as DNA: TGTGCCAGCAGGAGTAGACGGGGGGTTCTCGCCGGGGAGCTGTTTTTT.

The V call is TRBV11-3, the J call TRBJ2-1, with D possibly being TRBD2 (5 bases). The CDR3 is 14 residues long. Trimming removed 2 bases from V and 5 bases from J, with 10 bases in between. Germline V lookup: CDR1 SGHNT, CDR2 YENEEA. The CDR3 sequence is CASSLKTEDNEQFF. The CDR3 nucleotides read TGTGCCAGCAGCTTAAAGACGGAGGACAATGAGCAGTTCTTC.

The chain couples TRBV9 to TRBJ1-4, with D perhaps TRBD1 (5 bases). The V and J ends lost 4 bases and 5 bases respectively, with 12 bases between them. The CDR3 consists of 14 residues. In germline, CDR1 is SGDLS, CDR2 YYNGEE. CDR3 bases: TGTGCCAGCAGCCCACCTGGGGGGAATGAAAAACTGTTTTTT. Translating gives CASSPPGGNEKLFF.

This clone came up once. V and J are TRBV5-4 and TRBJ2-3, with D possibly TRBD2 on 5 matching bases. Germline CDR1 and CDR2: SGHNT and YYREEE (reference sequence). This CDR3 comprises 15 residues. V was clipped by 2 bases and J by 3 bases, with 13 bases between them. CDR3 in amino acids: CASSFPGAATDTQYF. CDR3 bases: TGTGCCAGCAGCTTTCCCGGAGCGGCGACAGATACGCAGTATTTT. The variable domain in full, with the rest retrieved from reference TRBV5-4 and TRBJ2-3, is ETGVTQSPTHLIKTRGQQVTLRCSSQSGHNTVSWYQQALGQGPQFIFQYYREEENGRGNFPPRFSGLQFPNYSSELNVNALELDDSALYLCASSFPGAATDTQYFGPGTRLTVL.

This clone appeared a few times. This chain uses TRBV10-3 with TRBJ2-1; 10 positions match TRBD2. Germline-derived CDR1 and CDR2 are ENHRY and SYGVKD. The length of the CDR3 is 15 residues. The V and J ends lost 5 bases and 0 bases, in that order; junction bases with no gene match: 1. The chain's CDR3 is CAISSSGSSYNEQFF. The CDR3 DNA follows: TGTGCCATCAGTTCTAGCGGGAGCTCCTACAATGAGCAGTTCTTC.

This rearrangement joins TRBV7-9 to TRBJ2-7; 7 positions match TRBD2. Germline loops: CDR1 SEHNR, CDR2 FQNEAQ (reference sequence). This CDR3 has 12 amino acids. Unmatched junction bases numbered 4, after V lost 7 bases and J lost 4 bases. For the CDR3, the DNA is TGTGCCAGCAAGATGGGAGGGTACGAGCAGTACTTC. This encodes CASKMGGYEQYF. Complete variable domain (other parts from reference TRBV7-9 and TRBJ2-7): DTGVSQNPRHKITKRGQNVTFRCDPISEHNRLYWYRQTLGQGPEFLTYFQNEAQLEKSRLLSDRFSAERPKGSFSTLEIQRTEQGDSAMYLCASKMGGYEQYFGPGTRLTVT.

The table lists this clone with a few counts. CDR3 in amino acids: CASSPSTLPGSGNTIYF. In nucleotides, the CDR3 is TGTGCCAGCTCACCATCCACCCTCCCCGGCTCTGGAAACACCATATATTTT. The chain uses TRBV18 and TRBJ1-3; no clear D gene. Germline V lookup: CDR1 KGHSH, CDR2 LQKENI. V was clipped by 2 bases and J by 0 bases, with 14 bases between them. The CDR3 spans 17 residues.

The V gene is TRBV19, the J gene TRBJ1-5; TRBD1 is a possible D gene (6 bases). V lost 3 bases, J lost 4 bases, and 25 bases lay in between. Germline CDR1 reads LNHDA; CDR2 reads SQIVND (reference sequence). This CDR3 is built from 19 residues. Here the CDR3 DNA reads TGTGCCAGTAGTATTGGGGTTGGGCAGGGGTTAAGAGGGAATCAGCCCCAGCATTTT. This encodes CASSIGVGQGLRGNQPQHF.

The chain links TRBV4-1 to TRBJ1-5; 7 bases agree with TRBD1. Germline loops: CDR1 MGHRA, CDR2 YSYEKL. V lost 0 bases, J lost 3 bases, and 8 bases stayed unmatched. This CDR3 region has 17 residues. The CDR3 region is CASSQDLVTGYNQPQHF. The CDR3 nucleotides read TGCGCCAGCAGCCAAGATTTGGTGACAGGGTACAATCAGCCCCAGCATTTT.

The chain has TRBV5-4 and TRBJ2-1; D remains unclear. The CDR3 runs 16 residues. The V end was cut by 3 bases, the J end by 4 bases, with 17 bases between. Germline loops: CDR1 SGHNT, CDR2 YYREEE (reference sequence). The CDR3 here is CASSSPGSFLYNEQFF. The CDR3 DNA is TGTGCCAGCAGCTCCCCGGGTAGCTTCCTTTACAATGAGCAGTTCTTC.

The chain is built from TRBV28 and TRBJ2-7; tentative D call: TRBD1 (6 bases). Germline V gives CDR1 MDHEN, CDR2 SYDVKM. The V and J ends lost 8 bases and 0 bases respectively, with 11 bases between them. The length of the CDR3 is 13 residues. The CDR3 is CASEDSNSYEQYF. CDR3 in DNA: TGTGCCAGCGAGGACAGCAACTCCTACGAGCAGTACTTC. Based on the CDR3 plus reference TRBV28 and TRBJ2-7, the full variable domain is DVKVTQSSRYLVKRTGEKVFLECVQDMDHENMFWYRQDPGLGLRLIYFSYDVKMKEKGDIPEGYSVSREKKERFSLILESASTNQTSMYLCASEDSNSYEQYFGPGTRLTVT.

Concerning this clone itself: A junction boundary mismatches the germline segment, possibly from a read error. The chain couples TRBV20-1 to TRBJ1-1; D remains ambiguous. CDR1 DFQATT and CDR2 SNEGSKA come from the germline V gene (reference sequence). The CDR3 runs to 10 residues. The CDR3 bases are TGCAGTGCTAGAGCGCCCCCGCGGGTTTTT. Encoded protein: CSARAPPRVF.

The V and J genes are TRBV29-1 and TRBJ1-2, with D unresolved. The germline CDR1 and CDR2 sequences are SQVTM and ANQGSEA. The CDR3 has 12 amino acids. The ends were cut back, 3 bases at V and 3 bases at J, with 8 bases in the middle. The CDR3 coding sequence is TGCAGCGTTGATTTGGGAGACTATGGCTACACCTTC. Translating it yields CSVDLGDYGYTF.

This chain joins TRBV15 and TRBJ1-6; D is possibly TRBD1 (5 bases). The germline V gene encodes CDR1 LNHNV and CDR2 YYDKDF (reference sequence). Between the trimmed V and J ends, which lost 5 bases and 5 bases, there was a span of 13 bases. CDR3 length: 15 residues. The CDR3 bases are TGTGCCACCAGCCCGTCAGGGTCCCATAATTCACCCCTCCACTTT. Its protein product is CATSPSGSHNSPLHF.

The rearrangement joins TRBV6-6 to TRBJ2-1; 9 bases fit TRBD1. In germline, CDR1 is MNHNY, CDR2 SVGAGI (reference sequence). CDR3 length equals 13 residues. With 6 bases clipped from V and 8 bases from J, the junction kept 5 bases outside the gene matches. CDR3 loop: CASSPTGGDEQFF. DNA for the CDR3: TGTGCCAGCAGCCCGACAGGGGGGGATGAGCAGTTCTTC.

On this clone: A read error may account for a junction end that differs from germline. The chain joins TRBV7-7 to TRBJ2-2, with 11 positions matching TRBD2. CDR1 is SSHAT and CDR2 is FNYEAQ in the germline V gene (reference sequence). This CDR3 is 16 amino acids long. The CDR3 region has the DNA TGTGCTAGCAGCCACTCGACTAGCGGGGCGGCCGGGGAGCTGTTTTTT. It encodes CASSHSTSGAAGELFF.

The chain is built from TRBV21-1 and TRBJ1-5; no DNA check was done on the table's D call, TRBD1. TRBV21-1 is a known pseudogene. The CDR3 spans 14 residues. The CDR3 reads CASSKAGSNQPQHF. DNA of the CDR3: TGTGCCAGCAGCAAAGCGGGCAGCAATCAGCCCCAGCATTTT.

CDR3 protein: CASSLVQGLAADTQYF. CDR3 bases: TGTGCCAGCAGCTTGGTCCAGGGACTAGCGGCAGATACGCAGTATTTT. V usage is TRBV7-9 and J usage is TRBJ2-3; 11 bases map to TRBD2. The CDR3 runs to 16 residues. Trimming removed 3 bases from V and 4 bases from J; junction bases left unmatched: 6. Germline CDR1 reads SEHNR; CDR2 reads FQNEAQ (reference sequence).

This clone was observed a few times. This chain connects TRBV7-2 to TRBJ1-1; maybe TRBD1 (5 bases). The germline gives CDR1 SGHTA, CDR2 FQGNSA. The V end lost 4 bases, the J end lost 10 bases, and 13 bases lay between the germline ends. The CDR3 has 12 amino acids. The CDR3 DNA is TGTGCCAGCAGCTCAATACAGGCTGGAGCTTTCTTT. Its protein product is CASSSIQAGAFF.

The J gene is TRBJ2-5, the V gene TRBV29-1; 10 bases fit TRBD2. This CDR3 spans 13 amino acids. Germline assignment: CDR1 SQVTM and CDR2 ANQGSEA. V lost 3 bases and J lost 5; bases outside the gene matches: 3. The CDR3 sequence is CSVDPSGGETQYF. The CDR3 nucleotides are TGCAGCGTTGATCCTAGCGGGGGTGAGACCCAGTACTTC.

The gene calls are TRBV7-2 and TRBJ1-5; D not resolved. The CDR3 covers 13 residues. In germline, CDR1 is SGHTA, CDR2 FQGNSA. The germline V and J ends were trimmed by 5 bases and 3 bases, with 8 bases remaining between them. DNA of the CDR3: TGTGCCAGCAGCCCCCAATCCAATCAGCCCCAGCATTTT. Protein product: CASSPQSNQPQHF. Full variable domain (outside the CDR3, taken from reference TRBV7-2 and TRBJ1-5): GAGVSQSPSNKVTEKGKDVELRCDPISGHTALYWYRQSLGQGLEFLIYFQGNSAPDKSGLPSDRFSAERTGGSVSTLTIQRTQQEDSAVYLCASSPQSNQPQHFGDGTRLSIL.